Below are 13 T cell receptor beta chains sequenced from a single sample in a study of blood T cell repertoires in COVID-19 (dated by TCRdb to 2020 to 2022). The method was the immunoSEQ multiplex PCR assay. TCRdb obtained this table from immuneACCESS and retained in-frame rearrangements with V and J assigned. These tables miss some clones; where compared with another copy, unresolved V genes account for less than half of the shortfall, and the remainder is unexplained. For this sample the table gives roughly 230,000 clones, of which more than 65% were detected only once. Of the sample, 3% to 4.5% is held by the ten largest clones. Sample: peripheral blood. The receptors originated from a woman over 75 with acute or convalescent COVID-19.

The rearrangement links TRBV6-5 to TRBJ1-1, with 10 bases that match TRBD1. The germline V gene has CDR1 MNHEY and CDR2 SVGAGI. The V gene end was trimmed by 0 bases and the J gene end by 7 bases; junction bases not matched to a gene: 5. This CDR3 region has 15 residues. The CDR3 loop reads CASSYSEDRGSEAFF. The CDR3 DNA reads TGTGCCAGCAGTTACTCCGAGGACAGGGGGAGTGAAGCTTTCTTT.

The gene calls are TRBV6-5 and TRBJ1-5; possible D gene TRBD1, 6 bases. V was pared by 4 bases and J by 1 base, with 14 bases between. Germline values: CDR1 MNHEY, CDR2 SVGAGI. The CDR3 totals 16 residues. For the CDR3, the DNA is TGTGCCAGCAGTTCCCAGGGGAACAGGAGCAATCAGCCCCAGCATTTT. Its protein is CASSSQGNRSNQPQHF.

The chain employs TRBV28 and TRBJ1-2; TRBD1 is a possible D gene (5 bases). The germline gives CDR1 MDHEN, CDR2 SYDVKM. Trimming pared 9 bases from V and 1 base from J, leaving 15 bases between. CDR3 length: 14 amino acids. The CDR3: CASWDYGYNYGYTF. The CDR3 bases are TGTGCCAGTTGGGACTATGGATATAACTATGGCTACACCTTC.

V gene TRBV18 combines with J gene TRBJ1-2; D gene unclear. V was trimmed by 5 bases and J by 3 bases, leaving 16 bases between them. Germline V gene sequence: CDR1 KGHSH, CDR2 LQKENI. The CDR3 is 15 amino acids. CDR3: CASSSGLGLDYGYTF. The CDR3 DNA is TGTGCCAGCTCATCGGGGTTAGGGCTGGACTATGGCTACACCTTC.

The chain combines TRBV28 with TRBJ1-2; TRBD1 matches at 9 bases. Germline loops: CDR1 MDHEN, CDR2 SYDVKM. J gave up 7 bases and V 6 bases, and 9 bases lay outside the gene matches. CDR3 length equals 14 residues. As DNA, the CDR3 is TGTGCCAGCAGGCCAGCGGGACAGGGACGTGGCTACACCTTC. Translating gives CASRPAGQGRGYTF.

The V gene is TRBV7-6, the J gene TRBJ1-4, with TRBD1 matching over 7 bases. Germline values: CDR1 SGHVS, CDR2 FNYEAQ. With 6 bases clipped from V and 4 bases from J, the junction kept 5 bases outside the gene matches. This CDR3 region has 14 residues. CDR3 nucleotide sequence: TGTGCCAGCAGTCGCGGGACAGATAATGAAAAACTGTTTTTT. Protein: CASSRGTDNEKLFF.

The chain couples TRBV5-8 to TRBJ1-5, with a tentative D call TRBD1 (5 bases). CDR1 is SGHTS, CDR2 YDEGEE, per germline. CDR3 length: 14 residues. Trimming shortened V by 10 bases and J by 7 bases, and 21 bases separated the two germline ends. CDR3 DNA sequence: TGTGCCTCCTTACTGGGGGGAAGTCAACAGCCCCAGCATTTT. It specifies CASLLGGSQQPQHF.

CDR3 sequence (DNA): TGTGCCAGCCTGGCTAGGGGGACCACTGAAGCTTTCTTT. Translated: CASLARGTTEAFF. This rearrangement joins TRBV7-3 to TRBJ1-1; perhaps TRBD1 as D (6 bases). CDR1 and CDR2 from the germline V gene are SGHTA and FQGTGA. V lost 8 bases to trimming and J lost 4 bases, with 14 bases between them. CDR3 size: 13 residues.

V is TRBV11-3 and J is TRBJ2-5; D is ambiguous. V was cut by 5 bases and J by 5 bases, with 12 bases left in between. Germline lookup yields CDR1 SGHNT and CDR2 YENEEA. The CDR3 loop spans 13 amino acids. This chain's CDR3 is CASSPTAMETQYF. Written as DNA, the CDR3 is TGTGCCAGCAGCCCCACTGCCATGGAGACCCAGTACTTC.

The CDR3 bases are TGTGCCAGCAGCTTTACAGGGGACACTGAAGCTTTCTTT. This gives the protein CASSFTGDTEAFF. The chain uses TRBV11-2 and TRBJ1-1, with 7 bases aligning to TRBD1. With V trimmed by 3 bases and J by 3 bases, 1 base remained unmatched. Germline V CDR1 and CDR2: SGHAT, FQNNGV. This CDR3 contains 13 residues.

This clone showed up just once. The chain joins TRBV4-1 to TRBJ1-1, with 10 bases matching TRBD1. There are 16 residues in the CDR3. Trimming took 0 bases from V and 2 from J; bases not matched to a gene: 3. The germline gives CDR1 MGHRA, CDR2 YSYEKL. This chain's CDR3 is CASSQDGDRGNTEAFF. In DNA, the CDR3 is TGCGCCAGCAGCCAAGATGGGGACAGGGGTAACACTGAAGCTTTCTTT.

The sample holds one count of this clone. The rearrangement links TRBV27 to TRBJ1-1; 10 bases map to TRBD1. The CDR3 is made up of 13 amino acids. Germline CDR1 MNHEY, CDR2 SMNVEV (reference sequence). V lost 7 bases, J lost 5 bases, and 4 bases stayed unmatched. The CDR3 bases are TGTGCCAGCACGACAGGGGGCAAAACTGAAGCTTTCTTT. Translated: CASTTGGKTEAFF.

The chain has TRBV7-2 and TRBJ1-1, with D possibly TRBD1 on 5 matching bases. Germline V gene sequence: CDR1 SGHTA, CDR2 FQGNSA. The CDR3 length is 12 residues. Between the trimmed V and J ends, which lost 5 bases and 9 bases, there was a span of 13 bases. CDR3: CASSQSRGQAFF. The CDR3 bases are TGTGCCAGCAGCCAATCTAGGGGCCAAGCTTTCTTT.